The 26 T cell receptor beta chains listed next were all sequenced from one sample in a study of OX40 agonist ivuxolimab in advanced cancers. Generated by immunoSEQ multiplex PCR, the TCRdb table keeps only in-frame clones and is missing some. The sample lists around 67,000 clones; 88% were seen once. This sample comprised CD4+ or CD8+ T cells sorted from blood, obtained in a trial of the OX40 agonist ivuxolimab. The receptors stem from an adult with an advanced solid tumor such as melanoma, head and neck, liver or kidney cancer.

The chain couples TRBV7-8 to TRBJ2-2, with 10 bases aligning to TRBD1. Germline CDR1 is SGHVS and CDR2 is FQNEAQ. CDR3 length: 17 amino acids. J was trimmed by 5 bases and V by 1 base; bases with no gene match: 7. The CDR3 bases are TGTGCCAGCAGCTTAGACTTCCCGGGACAGGGGACCGGGGAGCTGTTTTTT. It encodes CASSLDFPGQGTGELFF. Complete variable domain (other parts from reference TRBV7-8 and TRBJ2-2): GAGVSQSPRYKVAKRGQDVALRCDPISGHVSLFWYQQALGQGPEFLTYFQNEAQLDKSGLPSDRFFAERPEGSVSTLKIQRTQQEDSAVYLCASSLDFPGQGTGELFFGEGSRLTVL.

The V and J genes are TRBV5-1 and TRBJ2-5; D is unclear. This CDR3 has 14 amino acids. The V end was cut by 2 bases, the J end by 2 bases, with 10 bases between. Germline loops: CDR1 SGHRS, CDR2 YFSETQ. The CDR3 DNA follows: TGCGCCAGCAGCTTACAGCCGACGCAAGAGACCCAGTACTTC. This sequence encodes CASSLQPTQETQYF.

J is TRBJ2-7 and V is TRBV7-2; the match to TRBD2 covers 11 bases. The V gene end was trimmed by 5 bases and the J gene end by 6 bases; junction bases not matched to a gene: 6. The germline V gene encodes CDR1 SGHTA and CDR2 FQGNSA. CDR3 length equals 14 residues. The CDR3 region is CASSVTSGSAEQYF. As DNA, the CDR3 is TGTGCCAGCAGCGTCACTAGCGGGAGTGCCGAGCAGTACTTC.

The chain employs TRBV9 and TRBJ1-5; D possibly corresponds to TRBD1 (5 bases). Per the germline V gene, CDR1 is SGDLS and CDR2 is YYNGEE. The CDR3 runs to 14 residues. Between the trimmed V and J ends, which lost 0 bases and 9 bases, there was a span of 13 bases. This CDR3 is CASSVEVSGAPQHF. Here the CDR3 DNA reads TGTGCCAGCAGCGTAGAAGTTTCCGGGGCGCCCCAGCATTTT. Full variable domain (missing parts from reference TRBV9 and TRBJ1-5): DSGVTQTPKHLITATGQRVTLRCSPRSGDLSVYWYQQSLDQGLQFLIQYYNGEERAKGNILERFSAQQFPDLHSELNLSSLELGDSALYFCASSVEVSGAPQHFGDGTRLSIL.

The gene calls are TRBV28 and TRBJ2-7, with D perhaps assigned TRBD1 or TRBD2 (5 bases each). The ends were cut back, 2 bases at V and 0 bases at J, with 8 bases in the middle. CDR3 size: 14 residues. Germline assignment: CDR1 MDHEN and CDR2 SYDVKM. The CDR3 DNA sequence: TGTGCCAGCAGTTTAGGGGGAAGCTCCTACGAGCAGTACTTC. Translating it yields CASSLGGSSYEQYF.

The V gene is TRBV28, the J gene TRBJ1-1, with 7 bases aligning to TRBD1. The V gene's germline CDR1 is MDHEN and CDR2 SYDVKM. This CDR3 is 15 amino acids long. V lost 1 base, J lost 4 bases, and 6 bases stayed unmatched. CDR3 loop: CASSLSQGVSTEAFF. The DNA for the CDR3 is TGTGCCAGCAGTTTATCCCAGGGGGTTAGCACTGAAGCTTTCTTT.

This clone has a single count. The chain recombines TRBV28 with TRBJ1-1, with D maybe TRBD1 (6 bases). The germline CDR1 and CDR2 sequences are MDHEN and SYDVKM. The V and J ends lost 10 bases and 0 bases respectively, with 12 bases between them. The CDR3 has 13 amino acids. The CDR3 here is CATRGSLNTEAFF. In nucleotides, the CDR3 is TGTGCCACCAGGGGTTCACTGAACACTGAAGCTTTCTTT.

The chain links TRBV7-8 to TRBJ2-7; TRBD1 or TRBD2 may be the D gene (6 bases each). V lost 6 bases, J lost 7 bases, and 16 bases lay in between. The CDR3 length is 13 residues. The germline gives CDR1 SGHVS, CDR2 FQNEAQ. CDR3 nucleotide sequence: TGTGCCAGCAGGGAGGGTCAGGGGTGGGAGCAGTACTTC. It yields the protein CASREGQGWEQYF.

The DNA for the CDR3 is TGTGCCAGCTCACCCCAAAGGGTCCCCGGGGCCAACGTCCTGACTTTC. This translates into CASSPQRVPGANVLTF. The chain recombines TRBV18 with TRBJ2-6; D is undetermined. This CDR3 has 16 residues. Between the trimmed V and J ends, which lost 3 bases and 4 bases, there was a span of 13 bases. Germline CDR1 is KGHSH and CDR2 is LQKENI.

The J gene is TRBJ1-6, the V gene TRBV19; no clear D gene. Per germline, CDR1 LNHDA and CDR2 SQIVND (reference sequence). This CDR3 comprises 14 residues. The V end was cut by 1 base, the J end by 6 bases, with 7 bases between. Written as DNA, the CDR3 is TGTGCCAGTAGTATAGGGGTTCTTAATTCACCCCTCCACTTT. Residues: CASSIGVLNSPLHF.

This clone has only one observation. The CDR3 DNA reads as TGTGCCAGCAGCTTAAGGGGGGGCCCGGAGACCCAGTACTTC. Its protein is CASSLRGGPETQYF. The genes are TRBV7-2 and TRBJ2-5; TRBD2 might be the D (7 bases). Trimming pared 2 bases from V and 5 bases from J, leaving 12 bases between. CDR1 is SGHTA, CDR2 FQGNSA, per germline. The CDR3 runs 14 residues.

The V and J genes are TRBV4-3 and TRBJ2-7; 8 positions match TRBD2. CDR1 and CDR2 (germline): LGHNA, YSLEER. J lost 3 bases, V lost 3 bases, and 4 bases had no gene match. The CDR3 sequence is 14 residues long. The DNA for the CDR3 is TGCGCCAGCAGCCACCTTACTAGCGGCTACGAGCAGTACTTC. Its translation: CASSHLTSGYEQYF.

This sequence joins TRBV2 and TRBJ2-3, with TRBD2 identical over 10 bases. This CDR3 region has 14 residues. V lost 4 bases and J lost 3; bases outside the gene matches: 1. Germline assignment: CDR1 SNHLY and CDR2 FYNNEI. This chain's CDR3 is CASSASGRTDTQYF. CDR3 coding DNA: TGTGCCAGCAGTGCTAGCGGGAGAACAGATACGCAGTATTTT.

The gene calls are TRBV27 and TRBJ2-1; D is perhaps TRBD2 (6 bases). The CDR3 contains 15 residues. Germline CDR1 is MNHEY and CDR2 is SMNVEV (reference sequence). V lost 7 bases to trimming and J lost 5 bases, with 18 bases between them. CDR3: CASTRLGMTHNEQFF. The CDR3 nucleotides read TGTGCCAGCACTAGACTAGGGATGACCCACAATGAGCAGTTCTTC.

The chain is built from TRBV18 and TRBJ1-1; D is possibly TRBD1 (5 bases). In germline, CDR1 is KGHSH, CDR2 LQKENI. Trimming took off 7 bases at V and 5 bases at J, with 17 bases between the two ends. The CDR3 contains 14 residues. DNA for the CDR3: TGTGCCAGCTACTCCCGCGGCAGGGTTACTGAAGCTTTCTTT. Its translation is CASYSRGRVTEAFF.

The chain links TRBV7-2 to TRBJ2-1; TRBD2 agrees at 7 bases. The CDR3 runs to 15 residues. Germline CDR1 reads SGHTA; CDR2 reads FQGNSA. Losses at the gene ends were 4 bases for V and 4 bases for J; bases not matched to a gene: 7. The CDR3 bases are TGTGCCAGCAGCTCCTCTTTCGGGGGGTACAATGAGCAGTTCTTC. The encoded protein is CASSSSFGGYNEQFF.

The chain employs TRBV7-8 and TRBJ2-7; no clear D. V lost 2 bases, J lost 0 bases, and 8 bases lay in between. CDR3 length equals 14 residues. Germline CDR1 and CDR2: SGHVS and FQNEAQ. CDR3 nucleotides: TGTGCCAGCAGCTTAACTGCTAACTCCTACGAGCAGTACTTC. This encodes CASSLTANSYEQYF.

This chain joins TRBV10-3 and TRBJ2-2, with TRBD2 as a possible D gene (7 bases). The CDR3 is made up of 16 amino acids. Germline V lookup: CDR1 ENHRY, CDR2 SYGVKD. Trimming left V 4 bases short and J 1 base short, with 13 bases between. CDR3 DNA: TGTGCCATCAGTGGCGGGGGACAACTGAACACCGGGGAGCTGTTTTTT. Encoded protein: CAISGGGQLNTGELFF.

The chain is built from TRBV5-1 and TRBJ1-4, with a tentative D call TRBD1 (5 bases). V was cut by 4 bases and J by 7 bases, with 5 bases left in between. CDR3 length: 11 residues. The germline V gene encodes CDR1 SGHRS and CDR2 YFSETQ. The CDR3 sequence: CASSRGEKLFF. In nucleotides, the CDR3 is TGCGCCAGCAGCAGGGGTGAAAAACTGTTTTTT.

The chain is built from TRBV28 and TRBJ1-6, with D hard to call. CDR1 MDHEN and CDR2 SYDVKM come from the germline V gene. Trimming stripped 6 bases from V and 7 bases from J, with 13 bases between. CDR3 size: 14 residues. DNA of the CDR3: TGTGCCAGCAGGGGCCCGGCGGGGAATTCACCCCTCCACTTT. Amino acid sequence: CASRGPAGNSPLHF.

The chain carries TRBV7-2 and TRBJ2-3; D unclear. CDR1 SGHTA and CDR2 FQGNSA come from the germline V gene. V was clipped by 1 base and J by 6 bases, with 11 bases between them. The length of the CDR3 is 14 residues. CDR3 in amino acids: CASSLDWGVDTQYF. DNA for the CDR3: TGTGCCAGCAGCTTAGATTGGGGTGTGGATACGCAGTATTTT. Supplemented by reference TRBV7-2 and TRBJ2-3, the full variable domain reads GAGVSQSPSNKVTEKGKDVELRCDPISGHTALYWYRQSLGQGLEFLIYFQGNSAPDKSGLPSDRFSAERTGGSVSTLTIQRTQQEDSAVYLCASSLDWGVDTQYFGPGTRLTVL.

CDR3 nucleotide sequence: TGTGCCAGCAGCTTGGTCTCGGGGAATGAGCAGTTCTTC. Its protein is CASSLVSGNEQFF. The V and J genes are TRBV5-4 and TRBJ2-1, with D possibly TRBD2 on 5 matching bases. Looked up from germline, CDR1 is SGHNT and CDR2 is YYREEE (reference sequence). The CDR3 consists of 13 residues. V was pared by 0 bases and J by 7 bases, with 8 bases between.

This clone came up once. CDR3 nucleotides: TGTGCCAGCAGTTTAGGCCGCGGGAGAAAGACAGATACGCAGTATTTT. This codes for CASSLGRGRKTDTQYF. This chain joins TRBV27 and TRBJ2-3; 7 positions agree with TRBD2. Germline CDR1 and CDR2: MNHEY and SMNVEV (reference sequence). V lost 2 bases, J lost 3 bases, and 8 bases stayed unmatched. The CDR3 sequence is 16 residues long.

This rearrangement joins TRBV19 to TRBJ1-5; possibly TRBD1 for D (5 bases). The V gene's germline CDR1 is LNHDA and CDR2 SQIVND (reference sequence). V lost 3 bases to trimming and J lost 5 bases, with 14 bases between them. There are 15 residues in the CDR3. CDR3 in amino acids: CASSIPGGRDQPQHF. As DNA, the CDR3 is TGTGCCAGTAGTATTCCGGGGGGTAGGGATCAGCCCCAGCATTTT.

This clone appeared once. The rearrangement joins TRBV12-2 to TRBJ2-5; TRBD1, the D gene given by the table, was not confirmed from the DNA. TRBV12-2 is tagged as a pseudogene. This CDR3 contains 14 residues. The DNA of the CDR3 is TGTGCAAGTCGCTTAAATCATCCCCAAGAGACCCAGTACTTC. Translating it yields CASRLNHPQETQYF.

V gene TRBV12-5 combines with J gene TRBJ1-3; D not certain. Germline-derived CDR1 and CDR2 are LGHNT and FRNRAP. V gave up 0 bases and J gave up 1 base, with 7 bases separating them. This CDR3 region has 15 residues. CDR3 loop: CASGLVLRSGNTIYF. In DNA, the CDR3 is TGTGCTAGTGGTTTGGTACTACGGTCTGGAAACACCATATATTTT.